These 29 T cell receptor beta chains were all obtained from the same sample, sequenced in a study of T cell changes during pregnancy in multiple sclerosis. Clones were read by immunoSEQ multiplex PCR, and TCRdb kept only the in-frame ones, dropping some. Seen here are around 77,000 clones, 90% to 95% observed once, and the top ten hold 0.7%. Sequences were derived from peripheral blood, sampled in the third trimester of pregnancy. These receptors were taken from a female donor in good health, enrolled as a control in a pregnancy study.

For this clone: One end of the junction does not line up with germline, which may come from a read error. The V call is TRBV9, the J call TRBJ2-7; D might be TRBD2 (6 bases). The germline CDR1 and CDR2 sequences are SGDLS and YYNGEE. The CDR3 consists of 13 residues. CDR3 protein: CASSVGDSDEQYF. The CDR3 DNA reads as TGTGCCAGCAGCGTAGGGGACTCCGACGAGCAGTACTTC.

The chain joins TRBV6-1 to TRBJ1-1, with unresolved D. Per germline, CDR1 MNHNS and CDR2 SASEGT. V was clipped by 6 bases and J by 11 bases, with 19 bases between them. The CDR3 is made up of 13 amino acids. The CDR3 reads CASSYLSSVGAFF. In DNA, the CDR3 is TGTGCCAGCAGCTATTTAAGCTCCGTCGGGGCTTTCTTT.

The chain combines TRBV10-3 with TRBJ2-7; TRBD2 aligns across 10 bases. CDR3 size: 17 residues. V lost 2 bases to trimming and J lost 5 bases; unmatched junction nucleotides: 12. Germline V gene sequence: CDR1 ENHRY, CDR2 SYGVKD. Written as DNA, the CDR3 is TGTGCCATCAGTGAGGAGCGGTCGAGCGGGGGGGCCCACGAGCAGTACTTC. Its translation is CAISEERSSGGAHEQYF.

The rearrangement uses TRBV19 and TRBJ2-2; 7 bases map to TRBD2. The V gene end was trimmed by 4 bases and the J gene end by 6 bases; junction bases not matched to a gene: 5. Germline-derived CDR1 and CDR2 are LNHDA and SQIVND (reference sequence). The CDR3 contains 14 residues. CDR3 coding DNA: TGTGCCAGTAGTAGTCGGGGGGATTCCGGGGAGCTGTTTTTT. Translation gives CASSSRGDSGELFF.

CDR3 sequence: CASSWGTASTDTQYF. CDR3 nucleotides: TGTGCCAGCAGTTGGGGGACAGCCAGCACAGATACGCAGTATTTT. The chain has TRBV28 and TRBJ2-3, with TRBD1 identical over 7 bases. The CDR3 has 15 residues. CDR1 and CDR2 (germline): MDHEN, SYDVKM. V shed 4 bases and J 0 bases; nucleotides not matched to a gene: 4.

J is TRBJ2-7 and V is TRBV7-8, with 8 bases lining up with TRBD1. Losses at the gene ends were 3 bases for V and 1 base for J; bases not matched to a gene: 2. Germline V gene sequence: CDR1 SGHVS, CDR2 FQNEAQ. The CDR3 is 14 residues long. CDR3 sequence: CASSFRDRSYEQYF. The DNA for the CDR3 is TGTGCCAGCAGCTTTAGGGACAGGTCCTACGAGCAGTACTTC.

CDR3 coding DNA: TGCAGCGTTGATGAGATAGGGGGCGGGAATGGCTACACCTTC. Its protein product is CSVDEIGGGNGYTF. The chain combines TRBV29-1 with TRBJ1-2; TRBD1 agrees at 7 bases. Germline assignment: CDR1 SQVTM and CDR2 ANQGSEA. There are 14 residues in the CDR3. Unmatched junction bases numbered 10, after V lost 3 bases and J lost 6 bases.

The rearrangement joins TRBV7-8 to TRBJ2-5, with TRBD1 as a possible D gene (6 bases). The germline CDR1 and CDR2 sequences are SGHVS and FQNEAQ. V was trimmed by 4 bases and J by 0 bases, leaving 18 bases between them. CDR3 length: 17 residues. The CDR3 protein is CASSYQSYYRDQETQYF. The CDR3 DNA is TGTGCCAGCAGCTACCAGTCCTACTACAGGGACCAAGAGACCCAGTACTTC.

The chain uses TRBV29-1 and TRBJ1-1, with 8 bases matching TRBD1. V lost 2 bases, J lost 3 bases, and 8 bases stayed unmatched. Looked up from germline, CDR1 is SQVTM and CDR2 is ANQGSEA. The CDR3 is 15 residues long. In DNA, the CDR3 is TGCAGCGTTGAATCAGGGGGCACCCCCTACACTGAAGCTTTCTTT. Residues: CSVESGGTPYTEAFF. Filled out from reference TRBV29-1 and TRBJ1-1, the complete variable domain reads SAVISQKPSRDICQRGTSLTIQCQVDSQVTMMFWYRQQPGQSLTLIATANQGSEATYESGFVIDKFPISRPNLTFSTLTVSNMSPEDSSIYLCSVESGGTPYTEAFFGQGTRLTVV.

The rearrangement links TRBV7-8 to TRBJ2-7, with no clear D. Germline V gene data show CDR1 as SGHVS and CDR2 as FQNEAQ. The V end lost 3 bases, the J end lost 7 bases, and 13 bases lay between the germline ends. The CDR3 extends over 13 amino acids. The CDR3 here is CASSLVVYGEQYF. The CDR3 nucleotides read TGTGCCAGCAGCTTGGTGGTATACGGGGAGCAGTACTTC.

V gene TRBV6-1 combines with J gene TRBJ1-1; maybe TRBD1 (5 bases). Trimming stripped 2 bases from V and 4 bases from J, with 14 bases between. Germline CDR1 and CDR2: MNHNS and SASEGT. CDR3 length: 15 amino acids. Here the CDR3 reads CASSENRIRGTEAFF. The DNA for the CDR3 is TGTGCCAGCAGTGAAAACCGTATTAGGGGCACTGAAGCTTTCTTT.

The V gene is TRBV7-6, the J gene TRBJ1-6, with D uncertain. The ends were cut back, 5 bases at V and 2 bases at J, with 10 bases in the middle. Germline lookup yields CDR1 SGHVS and CDR2 FNYEAQ. CDR3 size: 15 residues. The CDR3, as DNA: TGTGCCAGCAGCGCATACGCAGCCTATAATTCACCCCTCCACTTT. It encodes CASSAYAAYNSPLHF.

The CDR3 nucleotides are TGTGCCAGCAGTGACTTATCGGTCTATGGCTACACCTTC. Its translation: CASSDLSVYGYTF. The rearrangement uses TRBV2 and TRBJ1-2, with D hard to call. Trimming took 3 bases from V and 4 from J, leaving 9 bases between them. The germline V gene encodes CDR1 SNHLY and CDR2 FYNNEI. The CDR3 spans 13 residues.

The chain uses TRBV29-1 and TRBJ1-1, with a possible D match to TRBD1 (6 bases). Germline V gives CDR1 SQVTM, CDR2 ANQGSEA. The CDR3 has 12 residues. Trimming pared 1 base from V and 8 bases from J, leaving 11 bases between. The CDR3 sequence: CSVEGGGLEAFF. The CDR3 DNA is TGCAGCGTTGAAGGGGGGGGGCTGGAAGCTTTCTTT.

J is TRBJ2-4 and V is TRBV19, with 8 positions matching TRBD2. V lost 4 bases, J lost 2 bases, and 16 bases stayed unmatched. Looked up from germline, CDR1 is LNHDA and CDR2 is SQIVND (reference sequence). The CDR3 runs to 19 residues. Here the CDR3 reads CASSTRASGGGLSKNIQYF. CDR3 DNA: TGTGCCAGTAGTACGCGCGCCTCCGGCGGGGGGCTTTCCAAAAACATTCAGTACTTC.

The chain couples TRBV18 to TRBJ2-5; a weak D match, TRBD1 (6 bases). Germline V gene data show CDR1 as KGHSH and CDR2 as LQKENI. The CDR3 totals 14 residues. The V gene lost 3 bases and the J gene lost 4 bases, with 12 bases spanning the gap. CDR3 region: CASSPTTGAETQYF. As DNA, the CDR3 is TGTGCCAGCTCACCTACGACAGGCGCAGAGACCCAGTACTTC. The full variable domain, completed using reference TRBV18 and TRBJ2-5, is NAGVMQNPRHLVRRRGQEARLRCSPMKGHSHVYWYRQLPEEGLKFMVYLQKENIIDESGMPKERFSAEFPKEGPSILRIQQVVRGDSAAYFCASSPTTGAETQYFGPGTRLLVL.

The V and J genes are TRBV6-1 and TRBJ1-6, with a weak D call TRBD1 (6 bases). Per the germline V gene, CDR1 is MNHNS and CDR2 is SASEGT. This CDR3 comprises 14 residues. V was clipped by 7 bases and J by 4 bases, with 11 bases between them. The CDR3 spells CASIIRGYNSPLHF. The CDR3 region has the DNA TGTGCCAGCATCATCAGGGGTTATAATTCACCCCTCCACTTT.

This sequence joins TRBV7-9 and TRBJ1-2; D gene ambiguous. The CDR3 runs 17 residues. V gave up 1 base and J gave up 1 base, with 16 bases separating them. Germline V gene sequence: CDR1 SEHNR, CDR2 FQNEAQ (reference sequence). The CDR3 loop is CASSLVGPQQFNYGYTF. In DNA, the CDR3 is TGTGCCAGCAGCTTAGTTGGTCCACAACAATTTAACTATGGCTACACCTTC.

The chain joins TRBV18 to TRBJ2-1; no clear D. Germline CDR1 and CDR2: KGHSH and LQKENI. V gave up 1 base and J gave up 0 bases, with 7 bases separating them. There are 15 residues in the CDR3. The CDR3 region is CASSPRASSYNEQFF. The CDR3 DNA sequence: TGTGCCAGCTCACCACGGGCGAGCTCCTACAATGAGCAGTTCTTC.

The V gene is TRBV5-1, the J gene TRBJ2-7; 7 nucleotides align to TRBD1. Trimming removed 0 bases from V and 2 bases from J; junction bases left unmatched: 5. CDR3 size: 15 residues. From germline, CDR1 is SGHRS and CDR2 YFSETQ. CDR3 sequence reads: CASSLGSGQAYEQYF. CDR3 nucleotide sequence: TGCGCCAGCAGCTTGGGTTCTGGACAGGCCTACGAGCAGTACTTC.

The chain combines TRBV2 with TRBJ1-4, with D perhaps TRBD1 (5 bases). The CDR3 runs 13 residues. CDR1 is SNHLY and CDR2 is FYNNEI in the germline V gene. V was shortened by 8 bases and J by 5 bases, with 12 bases between the two germline ends. CDR3 loop: CASGTRSNEKLFF. As DNA, the CDR3 is TGTGCCAGCGGGACTCGATCGAATGAAAAACTGTTTTTT. Supplemented by reference TRBV2 and TRBJ1-4, the full variable domain reads EPEVTQTPSHQVTQMGQEVILRCVPISNHLYFYWYRQILGQKVEFLVSFYNNEISEKSEIFDDQFSVERPDGSNFTLKIRSTKLEDSAMYFCASGTRSNEKLFFGSGTQLSVL.

The CDR3 region is CASSADSYTEAFF. Here the CDR3 DNA reads TGTGCCAGCTCCGCGGACAGTTACACTGAAGCTTTCTTT. This chain connects TRBV18 to TRBJ1-1; D might be TRBD1 (6 bases). This CDR3 has 13 amino acids. Germline V gives CDR1 KGHSH, CDR2 LQKENI. Trimming took off 6 bases at V and 3 bases at J, with 11 bases between the two ends.

This sequence joins TRBV6-1 and TRBJ2-7, with D unresolved. V lost 2 bases and J 3 bases, leaving 8 bases between the germline ends. The length of the CDR3 is 13 residues. The germline CDR1 and CDR2 sequences are MNHNS and SASEGT. CDR3 amino acids: CASSELGSYEQYF. The CDR3 DNA follows: TGTGCCAGCAGTGAATTGGGCAGCTACGAGCAGTACTTC.

The chain couples TRBV11-2 to TRBJ1-1, with D perhaps TRBD1 (6 bases). Germline assignment: CDR1 SGHAT and CDR2 FQNNGV. Trimming cost V 6 bases and J 8 bases, with 22 bases left between them. CDR3 length: 15 residues. The CDR3 loop reads CASRRGTALYAEAFF. In DNA, the CDR3 is TGTGCCAGCAGGAGGGGGACGGCCTTGTATGCGGAAGCTTTCTTT.

This sequence joins TRBV7-9 and TRBJ1-1, with D unclear. Per the germline V gene, CDR1 is SEHNR and CDR2 is FQNEAQ (reference sequence). V lost 5 bases, J lost 2 bases, and 9 bases lay in between. There are 13 residues in the CDR3. CDR3 residues: CASSRHGNTEAFF. The CDR3 bases are TGTGCCAGCAGCCGACATGGAAACACTGAAGCTTTCTTT.

J is TRBJ2-5 and V is TRBV6-1; 7 bases are shared with TRBD1. Germline V gene sequence: CDR1 MNHNS, CDR2 SASEGT. V lost 7 bases, J lost 0 bases, and 5 bases stayed unmatched. The CDR3 runs 14 residues. For the CDR3, the DNA is TGTGCCAGCACCCCAGGGGGTTACCAAGAGACCCAGTACTTC. This gives the protein CASTPGGYQETQYF.

The chain joins TRBV11-2 to TRBJ1-6, with TRBD1 matching over 9 bases. The V gene's germline CDR1 is SGHAT and CDR2 FQNNGV. Unmatched junction bases numbered 9, after V lost 2 bases and J lost 10 bases. The CDR3 runs to 16 residues. The DNA for the CDR3 is TGTGCCAGCAGCTTACATGGGACAGGGAAAAAGTCACCCCTCCACTTT. Protein product: CASSLHGTGKKSPLHF.

This chain uses TRBV5-4 with TRBJ1-4; 9 bases line up with TRBD1. The germline CDR1 and CDR2 sequences are SGHNT and YYREEE (reference sequence). With 1 base clipped from V and 0 bases from J, the junction kept 1 base outside the gene matches. This CDR3 region has 16 residues. CDR3 amino acids: CASSLRQGATNEKLFF. DNA for the CDR3: TGTGCCAGCAGCTTGAGACAGGGGGCAACTAATGAAAAACTGTTTTTT.

The V call is TRBV11-3, the J call TRBJ1-1; D might be TRBD1 (5 bases). Germline CDR1 and CDR2: SGHNT and YENEEA. V was trimmed by 5 bases and J by 4 bases, leaving 14 bases between them. The CDR3 extends over 14 amino acids. The DNA of the CDR3 is TGTGCCAGCAGCCTCGGGGGGGGGACCACTGAAGCTTTCTTT. It encodes CASSLGGGTTEAFF.